This T cell receptor beta chain is from a study of T-cell memory formation after mild COVID-19. Study-wide background: The TCR clusters were mostly specific to one donor.

This clonotype was picked up many times. Its antigen is not known. This CDR3 contains 15 residues. Germline V gene data show CDR1 as LNHDA and CDR2 as SQIVND (reference sequence). The germline V and J ends were trimmed by 6 bases and 1 base, with 10 bases remaining between them. UMIs and sample barcodes were carried by the TCR alpha and TCR beta cDNA libraries that 5'RACE produced using constant-segment primers. Via MiXCR, TCRdb re-called the 5' RACE reads, giving one row per CDR3 protein. This repertoire shows 250,000 to 350,000 distinct CDR3 sequences, around 15% found once; its top ten account for about 23%. Whole-study results and caveats: The study detected some responding clones in pre-infection memory, suggesting cross-reactive memory joined. Clones that shrank (day 15 to 85) were balanced CD4/CD8, whereas later expanders leaned CD4+.

The chain has TRBV19 and TRBJ2-6; a possible D gene is TRBD1 (6 bases). The TCR comes from a man between 18 and 29 years old who had mild COVID-19 (a few samples of this study predate the infection). Cell type and time point are not known. Source material: PBMCs or a T cell subset sorted from them (not recorded which). CDR3 nucleotides: TGTGCCAGTAGCAGCAGGGGTTCTGGGGCCAACGTCCTGACTTTC. Residues: CASSSRGSGANVLTF.